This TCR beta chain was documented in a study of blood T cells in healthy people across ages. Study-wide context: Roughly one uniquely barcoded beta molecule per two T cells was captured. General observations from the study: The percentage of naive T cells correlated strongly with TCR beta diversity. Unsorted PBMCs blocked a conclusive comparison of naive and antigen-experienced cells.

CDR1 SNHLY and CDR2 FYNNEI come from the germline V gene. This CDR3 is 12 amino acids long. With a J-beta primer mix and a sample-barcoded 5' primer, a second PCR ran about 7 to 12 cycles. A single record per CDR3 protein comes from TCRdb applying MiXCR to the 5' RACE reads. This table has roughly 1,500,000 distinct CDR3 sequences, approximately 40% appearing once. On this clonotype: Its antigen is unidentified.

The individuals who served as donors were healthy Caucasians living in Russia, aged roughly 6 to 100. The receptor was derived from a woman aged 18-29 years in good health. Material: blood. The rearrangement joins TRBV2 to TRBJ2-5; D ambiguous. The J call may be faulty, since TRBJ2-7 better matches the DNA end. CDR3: CASSDFGGEQYF. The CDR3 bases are TGTGCCAGCAGTGATTTCGGCGGCGAGCAGTACTTC.